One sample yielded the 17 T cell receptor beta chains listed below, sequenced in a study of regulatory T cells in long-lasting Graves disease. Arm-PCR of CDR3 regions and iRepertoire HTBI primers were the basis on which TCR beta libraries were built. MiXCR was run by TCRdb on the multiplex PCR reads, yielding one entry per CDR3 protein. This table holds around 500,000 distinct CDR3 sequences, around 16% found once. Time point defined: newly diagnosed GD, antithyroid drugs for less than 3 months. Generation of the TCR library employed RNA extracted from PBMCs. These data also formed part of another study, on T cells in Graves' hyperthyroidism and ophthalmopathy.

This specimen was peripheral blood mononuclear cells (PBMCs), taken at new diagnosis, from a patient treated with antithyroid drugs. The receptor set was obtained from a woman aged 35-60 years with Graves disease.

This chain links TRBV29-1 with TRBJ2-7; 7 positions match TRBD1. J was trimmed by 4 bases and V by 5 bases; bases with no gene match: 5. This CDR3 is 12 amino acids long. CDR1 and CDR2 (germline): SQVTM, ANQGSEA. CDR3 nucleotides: TGCAGCGTTTCCGGGACAGAGTACGAGCAGTACTTC. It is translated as CSVSGTEYEQYF.

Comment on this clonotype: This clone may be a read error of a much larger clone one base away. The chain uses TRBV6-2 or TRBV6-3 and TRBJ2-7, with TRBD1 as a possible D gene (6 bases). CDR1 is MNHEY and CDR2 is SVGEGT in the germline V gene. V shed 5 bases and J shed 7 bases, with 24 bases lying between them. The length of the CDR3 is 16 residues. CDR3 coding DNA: TGTGCCAGCAGTGAAGGGGGACCTGGGTTTGACAATGAGCAGTACTTC. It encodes CASSEGGPGFDNEQYF.

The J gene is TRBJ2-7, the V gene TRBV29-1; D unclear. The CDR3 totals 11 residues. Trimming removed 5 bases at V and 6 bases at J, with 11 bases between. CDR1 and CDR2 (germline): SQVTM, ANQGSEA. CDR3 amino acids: CSVSAVGEQYF. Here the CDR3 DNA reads TGCAGCGTTTCCGCGGTGGGCGAGCAGTACTTC.

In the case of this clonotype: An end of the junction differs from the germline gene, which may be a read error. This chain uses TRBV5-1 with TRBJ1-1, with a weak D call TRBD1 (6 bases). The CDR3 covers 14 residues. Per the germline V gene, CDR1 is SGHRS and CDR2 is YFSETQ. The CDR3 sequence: CASSLVVGGTVAFF. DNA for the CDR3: TGCGCCAGCAGCTTGGTAGTGGGGGGCACTGTAGCTTTCTTT. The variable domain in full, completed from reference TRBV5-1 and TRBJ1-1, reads KAGVTQTPRYLIKTRGQQVTLSCSPISGHRSVSWYQQTPGQGLQFLFEYFSETQRNKGNFPGRFSGRQFSNSRSEMNVSTLELGDSALYLCASSLVVGGTVAFFGQGTRLTVV.

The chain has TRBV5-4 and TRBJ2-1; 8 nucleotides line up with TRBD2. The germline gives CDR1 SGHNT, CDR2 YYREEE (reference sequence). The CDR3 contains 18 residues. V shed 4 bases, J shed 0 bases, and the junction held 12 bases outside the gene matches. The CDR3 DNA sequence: TGTGCCAGCAGCCCCCCGCTAGCGGGTCCGCTCTCCTACAATGAGCAGTTCTTC. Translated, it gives CASSPPLAGPLSYNEQFF. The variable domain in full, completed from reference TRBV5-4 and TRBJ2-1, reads ETGVTQSPTHLIKTRGQQVTLRCSSQSGHNTVSWYQQALGQGPQFIFQYYREEENGRGNFPPRFSGLQFPNYSSELNVNALELDDSALYLCASSPPLAGPLSYNEQFFGPGTRLTVL.

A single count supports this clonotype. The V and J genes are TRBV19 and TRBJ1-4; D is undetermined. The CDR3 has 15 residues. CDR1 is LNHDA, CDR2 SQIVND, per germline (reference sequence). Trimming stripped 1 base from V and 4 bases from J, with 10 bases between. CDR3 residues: CASSIGGRFNEKLFF. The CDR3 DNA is TGTGCCAGTAGTATAGGTGGCAGATTTAATGAAAAACTGTTTTTT.

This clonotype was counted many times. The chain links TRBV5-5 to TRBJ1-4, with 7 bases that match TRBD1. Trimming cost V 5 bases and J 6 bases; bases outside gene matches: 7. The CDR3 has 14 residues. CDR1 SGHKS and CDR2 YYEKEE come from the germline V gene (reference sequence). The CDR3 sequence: CASSYGQAYEKLFF. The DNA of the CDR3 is TGTGCCAGCAGTTACGGACAGGCGTATGAAAAACTGTTTTTT.

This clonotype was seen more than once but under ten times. CDR3 protein: CSARDVTGLGYTF. CDR3 nucleotide sequence: TGCAGTGCTAGAGACGTTACCGGGCTTGGATACACCTTC. The rearrangement joins TRBV20-1 to TRBJ1-2; D is unresolved. V dropped 0 bases and J dropped 11 bases, with 16 bases sitting between them. CDR3 length: 13 amino acids. The V gene's germline CDR1 is DFQATT and CDR2 SNEGSKA (reference sequence).

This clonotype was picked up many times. In DNA, the CDR3 is TGTGCCATCAAAGGGACAGGGACCACTGAAGCTTTCTTT. Translation: CAIKGTGTTEAFF. The V gene is TRBV10-3, the J gene TRBJ1-1; the match to TRBD1 covers 9 bases. V was pared by 7 bases and J by 4 bases, with 4 bases of the junction left unmatched. CDR1 and CDR2 from the germline V gene are ENHRY and SYGVKD. CDR3 length equals 13 residues.

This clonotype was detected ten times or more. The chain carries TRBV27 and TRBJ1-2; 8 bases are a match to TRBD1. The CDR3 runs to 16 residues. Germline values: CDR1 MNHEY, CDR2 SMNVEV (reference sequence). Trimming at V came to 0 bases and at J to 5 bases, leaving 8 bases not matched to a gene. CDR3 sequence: CASSLSIQGARYGYTF. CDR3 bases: TGTGCCAGCAGTTTATCGATCCAGGGGGCCCGGTATGGCTACACCTTC.

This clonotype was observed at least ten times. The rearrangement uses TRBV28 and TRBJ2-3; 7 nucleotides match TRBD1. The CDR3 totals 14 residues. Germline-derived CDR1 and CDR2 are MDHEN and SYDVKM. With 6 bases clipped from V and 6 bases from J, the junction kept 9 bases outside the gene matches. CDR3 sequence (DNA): TGTGCCAGCAGCGTAGACAGGGTTGGCGATACGCAGTATTTT. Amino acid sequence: CASSVDRVGDTQYF.

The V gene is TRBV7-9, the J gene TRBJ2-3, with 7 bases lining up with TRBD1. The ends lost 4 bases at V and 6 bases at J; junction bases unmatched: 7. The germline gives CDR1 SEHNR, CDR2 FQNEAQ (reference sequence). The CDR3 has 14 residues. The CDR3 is CASSSTGNQDTQYF. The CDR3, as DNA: TGTGCCAGCAGCTCGACAGGGAACCAGGATACGCAGTATTTT.

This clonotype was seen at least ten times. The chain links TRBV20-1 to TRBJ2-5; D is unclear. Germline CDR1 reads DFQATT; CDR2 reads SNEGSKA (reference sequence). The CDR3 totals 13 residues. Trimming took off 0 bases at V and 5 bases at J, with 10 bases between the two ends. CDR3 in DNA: TGCAGTGCTAGAGATCCTCTTTGGGAGACCCAGTACTTC. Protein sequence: CSARDPLWETQYF.

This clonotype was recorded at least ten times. The CDR3 DNA follows: TGTGCCAGCAGCCTGGGACAGAACTATGGCTACACCTTC. Translated, it gives CASSLGQNYGYTF. The chain employs TRBV12-3 or TRBV12-4 and TRBJ1-2, with 7 positions matching TRBD1. The CDR3 length is 13 residues. The J segment lost 2 bases and the V segment lost 6 bases, leaving 3 bases of the junction unmatched.

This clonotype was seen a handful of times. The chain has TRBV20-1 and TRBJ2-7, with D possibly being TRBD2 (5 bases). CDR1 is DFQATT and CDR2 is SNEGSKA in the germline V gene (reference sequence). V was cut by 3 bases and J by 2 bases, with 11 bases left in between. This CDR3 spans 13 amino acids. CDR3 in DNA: TGCAGTGCTAGGGAGGACTTCCCCTACGAGCAGTACTTC. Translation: CSAREDFPYEQYF.

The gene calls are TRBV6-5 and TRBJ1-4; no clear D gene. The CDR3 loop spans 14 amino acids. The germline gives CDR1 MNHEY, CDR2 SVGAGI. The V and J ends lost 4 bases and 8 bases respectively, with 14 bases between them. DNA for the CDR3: TGTGCCAGCAGTTTCTCGGACTTTTACGAAAAACTGTTTTTT. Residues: CASSFSDFYEKLFF.

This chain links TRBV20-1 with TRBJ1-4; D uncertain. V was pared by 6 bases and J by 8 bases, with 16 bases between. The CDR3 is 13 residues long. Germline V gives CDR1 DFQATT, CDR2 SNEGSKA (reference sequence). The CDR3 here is CSAKIMNVEKLFF. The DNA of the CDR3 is TGCAGTGCCAAGATCATGAACGTCGAAAAACTGTTTTTT.